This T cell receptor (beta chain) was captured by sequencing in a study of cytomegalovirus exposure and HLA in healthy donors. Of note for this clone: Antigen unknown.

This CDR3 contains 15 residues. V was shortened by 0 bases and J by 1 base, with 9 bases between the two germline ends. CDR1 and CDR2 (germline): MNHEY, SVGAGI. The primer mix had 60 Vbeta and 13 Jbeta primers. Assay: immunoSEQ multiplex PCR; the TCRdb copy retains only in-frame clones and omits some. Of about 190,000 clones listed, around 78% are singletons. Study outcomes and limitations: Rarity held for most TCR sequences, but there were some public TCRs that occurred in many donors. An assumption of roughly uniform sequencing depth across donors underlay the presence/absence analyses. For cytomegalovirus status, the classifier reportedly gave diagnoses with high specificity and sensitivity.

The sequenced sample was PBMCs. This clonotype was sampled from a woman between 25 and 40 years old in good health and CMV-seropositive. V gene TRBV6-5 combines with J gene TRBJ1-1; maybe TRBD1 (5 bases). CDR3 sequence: CASSYSLQANTEAFF. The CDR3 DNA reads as TGTGCCAGCAGTTACTCTTTACAGGCGAACACTGAAGCTTTCTTT.